This TCR beta chain derives from a study of blood T cells in healthy people across ages. For the second PCR, which ran for about 7 to 11 cycles, a sample-barcoded 5' primer and a J-beta primer mix were used. One entry per CDR3 protein, called by TCRdb with MiXCR from the 5' RACE reads. Of around 2 million distinct CDR3 sequences in the sample, more than 35% were seen once. Notes on the study in general: Per-million-T-cell TCR beta diversity fell roughly linearly with age. Without sorted subsets, naive and antigen-experienced compartments could not be conclusively compared.

Germline V CDR1 and CDR2: LGHDT, YNNKEL (reference sequence). This CDR3 contains 14 residues. V lost 3 bases to trimming and J lost 6 bases; unmatched junction nucleotides: 4. Isolating PBMCs gave at least 6.5 million of these cells per sample. Extraction of total RNA produced a minimum of 5.5 micrograms from each sample. Remarks on this clonotype: Its matching antigen is unknown.

This sequence originates from a human donor in good health. The material sequenced was blood. The V call is TRBV3-1, the J call TRBJ2-2; 7 nucleotides align to TRBD1. CDR3 DNA sequence: TGTGCCAGCAGCCAGAACAGGGGTGCCGGGGAGCTGTTTTTT. Protein sequence: CASSQNRGAGELFF.